These T cell receptor beta chains were read from a single sample in a study of read filtering for tumor transcriptome and immune sequencing. MiXCR, run by TCRdb on the reads, gives a single entry per CDR3 protein. The table has tens of thousands of distinct CDR3 sequences, about 12% seen once. Sequenced: a population of CD138-negative cells sorted from bone marrow. The receptors here all came from a donor older than 35 with multiple myeloma. The CDR3 runs from the conserved cysteine through the conserved F or W. The order of the fields is J gene, V gene, D gene, clone size, CDR3 DNA, CDR3 protein. The D gene is left open where the match is weak. Rows give clone size only sometimes, using once, few, many, or a class for an expanded clone.

TRBJ2-6 TRBV30 NA many TGTGCCCAACGTTCCCTAGGGTACTCTGGGGCCAACGTCCTGACTTTC CAQRSLGYSGANVLTF
TRBJ2-2 TRBV28 NA many TGTGCCAGCACGAGGGGGGGGAACACCGGGGAGCTGTTTTTT CASTRGGNTGELFF
TRBJ1-1 TRBV6-5 NA many TGTGCCAGCAGGCTAGACACCTTGGGCACTGAAGCTTTCTTT CASRLDTLGTEAFF
TRBJ2-1 TRBV7-2 NA many TGTGCCAGCAGCTTAAGGGGGGGTAGAGGTCAAGAGCAGTTCTTC CASSLRGGRGQEQFF
TRBJ2-1 TRBV7-9 TRBD2 many TGTGCCAGCAGCCCAACTAGCGGGGGTTACAATGAGCAGTTCTTC CASSPTSGGYNEQFF
TRBJ2-3 TRBV3-1 NA many TGTGCCAGCAGCTCTCTAGCGGATACGCAGTATTTT CASSSLADTQYF
TRBJ1-1 TRBV7-2 NA many TGTGCCAGCGCCCCTAGAAGTGTCACTGAAGCTTTCTTT CASAPRSVTEAFF
TRBJ2-1 TRBV12-3/TRBV12-4 TRBD2 NA TGTGCCAGCAGTACTAGCGGGAGGGCAAGGAATGAGCGGTTCTTC CASSTSGRARNERFF
TRBJ2-7 TRBV20-1 NA many TGCAGTGCTTACCTAAACGAGCAGTACTTC CSAYLNEQYF
TRBJ1-5 TRBV6-2/TRBV6-3 NA many TGTGCCAGCAGACCTGGCGGCAGGGGAGATGGCAATCAGCCCCAGCATTTT CASRPGGRGDGNQPQHF
TRBJ1-1 TRBV7-9 NA many TGTGCCAGCAGCTTAAGGGCGGTTAACACTGAAGCTTTCTTT CASSLRAVNTEAFF
TRBJ1-1 TRBV20-1 NA many TGCAGTGCTACGGCCCGGGACGTGGCCACTGAAGCTTTCTTT CSATARDVATEAFF
TRBJ2-1 TRBV11-2 TRBD1 many TGTGCCAGCAGCACCTACTTATTTCGGGACAGCAACAATGAGCAGTTCTTC CASSTYLFRDSNNEQFF
TRBJ2-7 TRBV18 NA many TGTGCCAGCTCAATGACAGCCGAGAATGAGCAGTACTTC CASSMTAENEQYF
TRBJ2-7 TRBV20-1 NA many TGCAGTGCTAAACAGGAGGTCGAGCAGTACTTC CSAKQEVEQYF
TRBJ1-4 TRBV4-3 NA many TGCGCCAGCAGCCTCGCGGTACAGCTCAATGAAAAACTGTTTTTT CASSLAVQLNEKLFF
TRBJ2-7 TRBV6-2/TRBV6-3 NA medium-sized TGTGCCAGCAGTTACTCCCTGGGGGGCACCGAGCAGTACTTC CASSYSLGGTEQYF
TRBJ2-1 TRBV18 TRBD2 many TGTGCCAGCTCACCCTTACTAGCGGTTTACAATGAGCAGTTCTTC CASSPLLAVYNEQFF
TRBJ1-1 TRBV11-3 NA many TGTGCCAGCAGCTTCCTTGGGGCAGCGGGTGCTGAAGCTTTCTTT CASSFLGAAGAEAFF
TRBJ2-3 TRBV5-1 NA many TGCGCCAGCAGTCCAGGGGAAAATACGCAGTATTTT CASSPGENTQYF
TRBJ2-3 TRBV12-3/TRBV12-4 NA many TGTGCCAGCAGCCAGAAGTACACAGATACGCAGTATTTT CASSQKYTDTQYF
TRBJ2-3 TRBV11-3 NA many TGTGCCAGCAGCCCGGGGCAGGTTGTCACAGATACGCAGTATTTT CASSPGQVVTDTQYF
TRBJ2-1 TRBV20-1 TRBD1 many TGCAGTGCTAGAGACTCAACCAGGGGGCCCTACAATGAGCAGTTCTTC CSARDSTRGPYNEQFF
TRBJ1-5 TRBV4-1 NA many TGCGCCAGCAGCCAGATAGGCCCTGAACGGCCGTACAATCAGCCCCAGCATTTT CASSQIGPERPYNQPQHF
TRBJ1-1 TRBV29-1 NA many TGCAGCGTGCTAACCCAGACTTACACTGAAGCTTTCTTT CSVLTQTYTEAFF
TRBJ2-3 TRBV4-2 NA many TGTGCCAGCAGCCAAGGCTCCACGAGGAAAGATACGCAGTATTTT CASSQGSTRKDTQYF
TRBJ2-7 TRBV6-6 NA many TGTGCCAGCAGGAAGAGCTCCTACGAGCAGTACTTC CASRKSSYEQYF
TRBJ2-2 TRBV6-2/TRBV6-3 NA few TGTGCCAGCAGTTACCTGGTCGGAGGGGAGCTGTTTTTT CASSYLVGGELFF
TRBJ2-1 TRBV10-3 NA NA TGTGCCGTTCAACTAGACTCCCACAATGAGCAGTTCTTC CAVQLDSHNEQFF
TRBJ2-5 TRBV9 NA many TGTGCCAGCAGCCCCCTTGGAGGGTCAGAGACCCAGTACTTC CASSPLGGSETQYF
TRBJ2-3 TRBV10-2 NA many TGCGCCAGCAGTCAACCGGGGACCACAGATACGCAGTATTTT CASSQPGTTDTQYF
TRBJ2-3 TRBV7-3 NA many TGTGCCAGCAGCTTAACAAAAGGGGTCTCTCGGACAGATACGCAGTATTTT CASSLTKGVSRTDTQYF
TRBJ1-1 TRBV27 TRBD1 NA TGTGCCAGCACCCCGGGACAGGCGAGGAACGCTGAAGCTTCCTTT CASTPGQARNAEASF
TRBJ1-2 TRBV5-4 TRBD1 many TGTGCCAGCAGCCCCGACAGGGGTGGTGGCTATGGCTACACCTTC CASSPDRGGGYGYTF
TRBJ2-1 TRBV28 TRBD2 NA TGTGCCAGCAGTTCGCCAGCGCGGGAGGGTGTCAATAAGCAGTTCTTC CASSSPAREGVNKQFF
TRBJ2-1 TRBV6-2/TRBV6-3 NA NA TGTGCCAGCAGCCCTAGTTTGTTGTCCTACAATGAGCAGTTCTTC CASSPSLLSYNEQFF
TRBJ1-5 TRBV6-6 NA many TGTGCCAGCAGTCTTTCAGTGGGAAAGTTTCAGCCCCAGCATTTT CASSLSVGKFQPQHF
TRBJ2-7 TRBV6-5 TRBD2 many TGTGCCAGCAGTTACTCGGCTAGCGGCAGCTCCTACGAGCAGTACTTC CASSYSASGSSYEQYF
TRBJ2-3 TRBV20-1 TRBD2 many TGCAGTACATCAGCGGGAGCGGATACGCAGTATTTT CSTSAGADTQYF
TRBJ2-1 TRBV29-1 TRBD1 many TGCAGCGCCGTAGGGACAGCCACCTACAATGAGCAGTTCTTC CSAVGTATYNEQFF
TRBJ2-2 TRBV9 NA NA TGTGCCAGCAGCCTAGGGATCCTGAACACCGGGGAGCTGTTTTTT CASSLGILNTGELFF
TRBJ2-1 TRBV11-2 TRBD2 few TGTGCCAGCAGCACACTAGCGGGACTTTTCTACAATGAGCAGTTCTTC CASSTLAGLFYNEQFF
TRBJ2-1 TRBV29-1 TRBD2 many TGCAGCGTTTCCGGGACTAGCGGTTTTTACAATGAGCAGTTCTTC CSVSGTSGFYNEQFF
TRBJ1-1 TRBV28 TRBD1 many TGTGCCAGCAGTCCTACCGGGACAGGACGGACTGAAGCTTTCTTT CASSPTGTGRTEAFF
TRBJ2-7 TRBV20-1 TRBD2 many TGCAGTGCTAGATGGCTAGCGGCTCCATCGTACGAGCAGTACTTC CSARWLAAPSYEQYF
TRBJ1-3 TRBV6-6 NA many TGTGCCAGCAGTAACTCCGATGGAAACACCATATATTTT CASSNSDGNTIYF
TRBJ2-1 TRBV2 NA many TGTGCCAGCAGCGGGGACAACAATGAGCAGTTCTTC CASSGDNNEQFF
TRBJ1-5 TRBV28 TRBD1 many TGTGCCAGCACCGACAGGGGGGAAGGAAGCAATCAGCCCCAGCATTTT CASTDRGEGSNQPQHF
TRBJ2-1 TRBV25-1 TRBD1 many TGTGCCAGCAGTGGCCAGGAAGGGACAGGGGGGTCTAGCGGGGCCTACAATGAGCAGTTCTTC CASSGQEGTGGSSGAYNEQFF
TRBJ2-3 TRBV28 NA many TGTGCCAGCAACCAAGAAGATACGCAGTATTTT CASNQEDTQYF
TRBJ2-1 TRBV3-1 TRBD2 many TGTGCCAGCAGCCCCCCGACTAGCGGGAGGTTCGGGGGTGAGCAGTTCTTC CASSPPTSGRFGGEQFF
TRBJ2-7 TRBV6-6 NA many TGTGCCAGCAGCAGGGACTCCAACTACGAGCAGTACTTC CASSRDSNYEQYF
TRBJ1-5 TRBV6-6 NA many TGTGCCAGCTTTGGTTCACAGGGCAATCAGCCCCAGCATTTT CASFGSQGNQPQHF
TRBJ2-5 TRBV2 NA many TGTGCCAGCAGTGTATCAGGGTCCCAAGAGACCCAGTACTTC CASSVSGSQETQYF